These T cell receptor beta chains were read from a single sample in a study of blood T cell repertoires in COVID-19. Using immunoSEQ multiplex PCR, the repertoire was profiled, and TCRdb retains in-frame clones only, with some absent. Of 53,000 or so clones in the sample, about 88% were seen once. Sequencing was done on a sample of peripheral blood. Receptor source: a man between 65 and 85 years old with active COVID-19. Both conserved end residues are part of each CDR3. Fields, in order: D gene, J gene, clone size, V gene, CDR3 protein, CDR3 DNA. A D gene is named only where the DNA matches it firmly. Some rows mark clone size as missing; the rest say once, few, many or name a class of expanded clone.

d_call: NA; j_call: TRBJ1-1; clone_size: NA; v_call: TRBV3-1/TRBV3-2; cdr3_aa: CASTQGGGTEAFF; cdr3_nt: TGTGCCAGCACCCAAGGAGGGGGCACTGAAGCTTTCTTT
d_call: NA; j_call: TRBJ2-3; clone_size: NA; v_call: TRBV5-4; cdr3_aa: CASSRGTATDTQYF; cdr3_nt: TGTGCCAGCAGCCGGGGGACAGCCACAGATACGCAGTATTTT
d_call: NA; j_call: TRBJ1-1; clone_size: NA; v_call: TRBV6-5; cdr3_aa: CASSYSRRTEAFF; cdr3_nt: TGTGCCAGCAGTTACTCGAGGAGAACTGAAGCTTTCTTT
d_call: NA; j_call: TRBJ1-4; clone_size: few; v_call: TRBV5-1; cdr3_aa: CASSRDRAATNEKLFF; cdr3_nt: TGCGCCAGCAGTCGCGACAGAGCCGCAACTAATGAAAAACTGTTTTTT
d_call: NA; j_call: TRBJ2-3; clone_size: NA; v_call: TRBV6-2/TRBV6-3; cdr3_aa: CASSTAGTDTQYF; cdr3_nt: TGTGCCAGCAGTACGGCAGGAACAGATACGCAGTATTTT
d_call: NA; j_call: TRBJ2-5; clone_size: NA; v_call: TRBV3-1/TRBV3-2; cdr3_aa: CASSQEDTQETQYF; cdr3_nt: TGTGCCAGCAGCCAAGAGGACACTCAAGAGACCCAGTACTTC
d_call: NA; j_call: TRBJ2-7; clone_size: NA; v_call: TRBV19; cdr3_aa: CASSLRGPYEQYF; cdr3_nt: TGTGCCAGTAGTCTTCGGGGTCCCTACGAGCAGTACTTC
d_call: NA; j_call: TRBJ2-3; clone_size: NA; v_call: TRBV7-2; cdr3_aa: CASSLRDYLSTDTQYF; cdr3_nt: TGTGCCAGCAGCTTACGTGACTACCTAAGCACAGATACGCAGTATTTT
d_call: NA; j_call: TRBJ2-7; clone_size: few; v_call: TRBV7-7; cdr3_aa: CASSLGRQDEQYF; cdr3_nt: TGTGCTAGCAGCTTAGGTAGACAGGACGAGCAGTACTTC
d_call: NA; j_call: TRBJ1-1; clone_size: NA; v_call: TRBV6-5; cdr3_aa: CASSYSQQLNTEAFF; cdr3_nt: TGTGCCAGCAGTTACTCGCAACAGTTGAACACTGAAGCTTTCTTT
d_call: TRBD1; j_call: TRBJ2-5; clone_size: NA; v_call: TRBV5-1; cdr3_aa: CASSLGQGAQREETQYF; cdr3_nt: TGCGCCAGCAGCTTGGGACAGGGGGCCCAAAGGGAAGAGACCCAGTACTTC
d_call: TRBD1; j_call: TRBJ1-5; clone_size: NA; v_call: TRBV7-8; cdr3_aa: CASSSLAGTAFGQPQHF; cdr3_nt: TGTGCCAGCAGCTCCCTAGCCGGGACAGCTTTCGGTCAGCCCCAGCATTTT
d_call: NA; j_call: TRBJ1-1; clone_size: NA; v_call: TRBV19; cdr3_aa: CASSIMSSSTEAFF; cdr3_nt: TGTGCCAGTAGTATCATGTCTTCGAGCACTGAAGCTTTCTTT
d_call: TRBD1; j_call: TRBJ2-7; clone_size: NA; v_call: TRBV7-9; cdr3_aa: CASSLSRGRGEQYF; cdr3_nt: TGTGCCAGCAGCTTATCGAGGGGGCGAGGCGAGCAGTACTTC
d_call: NA; j_call: TRBJ1-4; clone_size: NA; v_call: TRBV5-1; cdr3_aa: CASSLGQTATNEKLFF; cdr3_nt: TGCGCCAGCAGCTTGGGACAAACGGCAACTAATGAAAAACTGTTTTTT
d_call: NA; j_call: TRBJ2-3; clone_size: NA; v_call: TRBV11-3; cdr3_aa: CASSFRSGAGTDTQYF; cdr3_nt: TGTGCCAGCAGCTTTAGAAGCGGAGCAGGCACAGATACGCAGTATTTT
d_call: NA; j_call: TRBJ2-6; clone_size: NA; v_call: TRBV6-2/TRBV6-3; cdr3_aa: CASSYLSSGANVLTF; cdr3_nt: TGTGCCAGCAGTTACTTGAGCTCTGGGGCCAACGTCCTGACTTTC
d_call: NA; j_call: TRBJ2-4; clone_size: medium-sized; v_call: TRBV15; cdr3_aa: CATSRDRARFNIQYF; cdr3_nt: TGTGCCACCAGCAGAGATCGTGCTAGATTCAACATTCAGTACTTC
d_call: NA; j_call: TRBJ2-3; clone_size: NA; v_call: TRBV7-2; cdr3_aa: CASSSRAGRGYTDTQYF; cdr3_nt: TGTGCCAGCAGCTCCCGGGCGGGTCGCGGATACACAGATACGCAGTATTTT
d_call: NA; j_call: TRBJ2-7; clone_size: NA; v_call: TRBV6-5; cdr3_aa: CASSYRLGGNEQYF; cdr3_nt: TGTGCCAGCAGTTACAGGCTAGGAGGTAACGAGCAGTACTTC
d_call: TRBD1; j_call: TRBJ1-5; clone_size: NA; v_call: TRBV30; cdr3_aa: CAWNVGGEGQPQHF; cdr3_nt: TGTGCCTGGAATGTAGGGGGCGAGGGTCAGCCCCAGCATTTT
d_call: TRBD2; j_call: TRBJ2-7; clone_size: NA; v_call: TRBV9; cdr3_aa: CASSVAEGGPYEQYF; cdr3_nt: TGTGCCAGCAGCGTAGCTGAGGGAGGGCCTTACGAGCAGTACTTC
d_call: TRBD1; j_call: TRBJ2-7; clone_size: few; v_call: TRBV11-2; cdr3_aa: CASSLDYRGPYEQYF; cdr3_nt: TGTGCCAGCAGCTTAGACTACAGGGGGCCCTACGAGCAGTACTTC
d_call: NA; j_call: TRBJ2-7; clone_size: NA; v_call: TRBV12-3/TRBV12-4; cdr3_aa: CASSLLTYEQYF; cdr3_nt: TGTGCCAGCAGTTTACTAACCTACGAGCAGTACTTC
d_call: TRBD2; j_call: TRBJ2-5; clone_size: once; v_call: TRBV29-1; cdr3_aa: CSVGEGTQYF; cdr3_nt: TGCAGCGTGGGGGAGGGGACCCAGTACTTC
d_call: TRBD2; j_call: TRBJ2-5; clone_size: NA; v_call: TRBV5-1; cdr3_aa: CASSAGTSSQSETQYF; cdr3_nt: TGCGCCAGCAGCGCCGGGACTAGCTCCCAGTCGGAGACCCAGTACTTC
d_call: NA; j_call: TRBJ2-3; clone_size: NA; v_call: TRBV7-9; cdr3_aa: CASSLVGSAAADTQYF; cdr3_nt: TGTGCCAGCAGCTTAGTAGGTAGCGCGGCCGCAGATACGCAGTATTTT
d_call: TRBD1; j_call: TRBJ1-6; clone_size: NA; v_call: TRBV28; cdr3_aa: CASRRDRVNSPLHF; cdr3_nt: TGTGCCAGCCGCCGGGACAGGGTCAATTCACCCCTCCACTTT
d_call: TRBD1; j_call: TRBJ1-2; clone_size: NA; v_call: TRBV3-1/TRBV3-2; cdr3_aa: CASSPKMGQGNYGYTF; cdr3_nt: TGTGCCAGCAGCCCAAAAATGGGACAGGGGAACTATGGCTACACCTTC
d_call: TRBD2; j_call: TRBJ2-5; clone_size: NA; v_call: TRBV24-1; cdr3_aa: CATSGGSGRPETQYF; cdr3_nt: TGTGCCACCTCAGGTGGTAGCGGGAGACCGGAGACCCAGTACTTC
d_call: TRBD2; j_call: TRBJ2-3; clone_size: NA; v_call: TRBV7-2; cdr3_aa: CASSRIPGLAGAGAQYF; cdr3_nt: TGTGCCAGCAGCCGGATACCGGGACTAGCGGGAGCCGGAGCGCAGTATTTT
d_call: TRBD1; j_call: TRBJ2-7; clone_size: NA; v_call: TRBV10-3; cdr3_aa: CAIRPTQGVARPYEQYF; cdr3_nt: TGTGCCATCAGGCCCACCCAGGGGGTAGCCCGACCCTACGAGCAGTACTTC
d_call: NA; j_call: TRBJ2-5; clone_size: NA; v_call: TRBV7-2; cdr3_aa: CASSLAFASSGFGETQYF; cdr3_nt: TGTGCCAGCAGCTTAGCGTTCGCTAGCTCTGGCTTCGGGGAGACCCAGTACTTC
d_call: NA; j_call: TRBJ1-5; clone_size: NA; v_call: TRBV2; cdr3_aa: CASSGINRVQQPQHF; cdr3_nt: TGTGCCAGCAGTGGGATAAACAGGGTTCAGCAGCCCCAGCATTTT
d_call: NA; j_call: TRBJ2-7; clone_size: NA; v_call: TRBV7-2; cdr3_aa: CASSLYDRTEQYF; cdr3_nt: TGTGCCAGCAGCTTATACGATAGAACCGAGCAGTACTTC
d_call: NA; j_call: TRBJ2-7; clone_size: NA; v_call: TRBV21-1; cdr3_aa: CASRVISSGRVRYEQYF; cdr3_nt: TGTGCCAGCCGCGTAATTTCAAGCGGGAGAGTCAGATACGAGCAGTACTTC
d_call: TRBD1; j_call: TRBJ2-3; clone_size: NA; v_call: TRBV19; cdr3_aa: CASKSYRGRTDTQYF; cdr3_nt: TGTGCCAGTAAATCATACAGGGGAAGAACAGATACGCAGTATTTT
d_call: TRBD1; j_call: TRBJ1-5; clone_size: NA; v_call: TRBV27; cdr3_aa: CASSFVRPGQGYGQPQHF; cdr3_nt: TGTGCCAGCAGTTTCGTGAGGCCGGGACAGGGCTACGGTCAGCCCCAGCATTTT
d_call: TRBD1; j_call: TRBJ2-3; clone_size: NA; v_call: TRBV5-6; cdr3_aa: CASSDRDRGTDTQYF; cdr3_nt: TGTGCCAGCAGCGACCGGGACAGGGGGACAGATACGCAGTATTTT
d_call: NA; j_call: TRBJ1-6; clone_size: NA; v_call: TRBV9; cdr3_aa: CASSVDQGINSPLHF; cdr3_nt: TGTGCCAGCAGCGTAGACCAGGGGATTAATTCACCCCTCCACTTT
d_call: TRBD1; j_call: TRBJ1-2; clone_size: once; v_call: TRBV18; cdr3_aa: CASSLPDRELGYTF; cdr3_nt: TGTGCCAGCTCATTACCGGACAGGGAGCTTGGCTACACCTTC
d_call: NA; j_call: TRBJ2-7; clone_size: NA; v_call: TRBV6-5; cdr3_aa: CASRRQGSYEQYF; cdr3_nt: TGTGCCAGCAGAAGACAAGGCTCCTACGAGCAGTACTTC
d_call: TRBD1; j_call: TRBJ2-1; clone_size: NA; v_call: TRBV19; cdr3_aa: CASRSGTGIGNEQFF; cdr3_nt: TGTGCCAGTAGGTCCGGGACAGGGATTGGGAATGAGCAGTTCTTC
d_call: NA; j_call: TRBJ2-7; clone_size: NA; v_call: TRBV6-2/TRBV6-3; cdr3_aa: CASSLGGPQYF; cdr3_nt: TGTGCCAGCAGTTTAGGAGGCCCGCAGTACTTC